This T cell receptor beta chain was sequenced during a study of radiotherapy plus CTLA-4 blockade in lung cancer. Study background: Of all patients, over 15% responded objectively and 30% to 35% showed disease control. Findings and caveats of the study: Expansion of tumor-derived TCR clones was observed in blood after radiotherapy plus ipilimumab.

This clone was observed a handful of times. Antigen specificity is unknown. Assay: immunoSEQ multiplex PCR; the TCRdb copy retains only in-frame clones and omits some. Of tens of thousands of clones in the sample, 70% to 75% were seen once. The input for sequencing was peripheral blood, taken from a patient treated with radiotherapy plus ipilimumab. The TCR sequence derives from a human donor with non-small cell lung cancer whose response to radiotherapy plus ipilimumab could not be evaluated.

CDR3 in DNA: TGTGCCAGCAGCATGACAGGCCTCGAGCAGTACTTC. Residues: CASSMTGLEQYF. The rearrangement joins TRBV2 to TRBJ2-7, with D possibly being TRBD1 (6 bases). Germline lookup yields CDR1 SNHLY and CDR2 FYNNEI. V was clipped by 6 bases and J by 6 bases, with 12 bases between them. The CDR3 consists of 12 residues.